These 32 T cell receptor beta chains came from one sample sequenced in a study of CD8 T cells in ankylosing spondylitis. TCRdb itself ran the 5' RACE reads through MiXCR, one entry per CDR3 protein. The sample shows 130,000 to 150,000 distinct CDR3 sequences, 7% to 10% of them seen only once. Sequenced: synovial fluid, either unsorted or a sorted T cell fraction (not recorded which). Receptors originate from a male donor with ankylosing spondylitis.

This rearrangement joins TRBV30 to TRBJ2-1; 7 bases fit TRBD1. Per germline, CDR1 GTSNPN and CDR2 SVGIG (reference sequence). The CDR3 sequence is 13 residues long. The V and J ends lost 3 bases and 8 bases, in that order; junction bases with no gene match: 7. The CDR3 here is CAWRPPTGYEQFF. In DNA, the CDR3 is TGTGCCTGGAGACCCCCGACAGGGTATGAGCAGTTCTTC.

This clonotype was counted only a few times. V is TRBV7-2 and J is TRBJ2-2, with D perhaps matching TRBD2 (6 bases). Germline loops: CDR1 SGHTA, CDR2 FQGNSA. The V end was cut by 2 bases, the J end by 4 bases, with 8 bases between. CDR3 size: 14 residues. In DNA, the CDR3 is TGTGCCAGCAGCTTATACGGGGGCACCGGGGAGCTGTTTTTT. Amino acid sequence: CASSLYGGTGELFF. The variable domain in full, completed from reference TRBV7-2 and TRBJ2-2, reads GAGVSQSPSNKVTEKGKDVELRCDPISGHTALYWYRQSLGQGLEFLIYFQGNSAPDKSGLPSDRFSAERTGGSVSTLTIQRTQQEDSAVYLCASSLYGGTGELFFGEGSRLTVL.

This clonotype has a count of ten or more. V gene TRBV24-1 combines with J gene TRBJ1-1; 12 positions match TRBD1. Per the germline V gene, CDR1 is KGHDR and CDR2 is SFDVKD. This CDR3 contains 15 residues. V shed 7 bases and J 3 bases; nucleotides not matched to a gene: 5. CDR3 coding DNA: TGTGCCACCAGGGGACAGGGGGCGTTATACACTGAAGCTTTCTTT. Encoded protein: CATRGQGALYTEAFF.

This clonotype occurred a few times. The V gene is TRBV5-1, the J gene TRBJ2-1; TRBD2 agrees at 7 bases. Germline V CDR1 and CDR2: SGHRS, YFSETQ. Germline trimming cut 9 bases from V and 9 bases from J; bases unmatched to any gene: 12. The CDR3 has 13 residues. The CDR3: CATRTGGSGEQFF. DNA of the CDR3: TGCGCCACCCGAACAGGCGGGAGTGGTGAGCAGTTCTTC. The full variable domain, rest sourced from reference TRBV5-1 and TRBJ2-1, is KAGVTQTPRYLIKTRGQQVTLSCSPISGHRSVSWYQQTPGQGLQFLFEYFSETQRNKGNFPGRFSGRQFSNSRSEMNVSTLELGDSALYLCATRTGGSGEQFFGPGTRLTVL.

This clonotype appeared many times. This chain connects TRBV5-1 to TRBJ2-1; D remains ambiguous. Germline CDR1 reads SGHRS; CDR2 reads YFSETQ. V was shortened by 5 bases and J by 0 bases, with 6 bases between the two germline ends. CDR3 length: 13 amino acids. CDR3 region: CASRFDSYNEQFF. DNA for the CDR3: TGCGCCAGCAGATTTGACTCCTACAATGAGCAGTTCTTC.

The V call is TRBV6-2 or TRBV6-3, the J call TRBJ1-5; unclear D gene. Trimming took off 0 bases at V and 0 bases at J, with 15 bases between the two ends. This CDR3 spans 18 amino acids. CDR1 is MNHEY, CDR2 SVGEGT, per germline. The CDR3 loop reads CASSYSLVGFRSNQPQHF. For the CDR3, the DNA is TGTGCCAGCAGTTACTCCTTAGTCGGATTCCGTAGCAATCAGCCCCAGCATTTT.

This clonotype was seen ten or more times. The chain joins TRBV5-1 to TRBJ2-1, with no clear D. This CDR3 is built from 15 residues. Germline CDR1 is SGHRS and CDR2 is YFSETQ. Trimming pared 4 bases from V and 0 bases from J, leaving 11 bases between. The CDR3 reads CASSNDGISYNEQFF. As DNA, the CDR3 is TGCGCCAGCAGCAATGACGGAATCTCCTACAATGAGCAGTTCTTC.

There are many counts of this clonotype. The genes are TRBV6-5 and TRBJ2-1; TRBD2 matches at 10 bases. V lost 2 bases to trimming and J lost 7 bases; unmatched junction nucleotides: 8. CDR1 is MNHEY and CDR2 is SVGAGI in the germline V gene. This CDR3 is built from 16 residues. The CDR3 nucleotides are TGTGCCAGCAGTTACCCCAGCGGGAGGGCCCCAAATGAGCAGTTCTTC. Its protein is CASSYPSGRAPNEQFF.

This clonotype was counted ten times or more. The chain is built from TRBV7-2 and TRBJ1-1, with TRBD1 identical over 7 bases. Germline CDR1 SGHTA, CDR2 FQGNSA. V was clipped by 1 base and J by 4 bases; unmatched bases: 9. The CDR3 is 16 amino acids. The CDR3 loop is CASSLGRGLGSTEAFF. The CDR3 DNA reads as TGTGCCAGCAGCTTAGGGAGGGGGCTTGGTTCCACTGAAGCTTTCTTT.

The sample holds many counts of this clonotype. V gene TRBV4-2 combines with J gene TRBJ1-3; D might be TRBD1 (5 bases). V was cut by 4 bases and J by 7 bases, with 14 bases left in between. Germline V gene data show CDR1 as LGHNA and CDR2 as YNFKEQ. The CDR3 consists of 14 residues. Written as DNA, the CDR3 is TGTGCCAGCAGCCTACGGGGGGTTACGAACACCATATATTTT. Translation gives CASSLRGVTNTIYF.

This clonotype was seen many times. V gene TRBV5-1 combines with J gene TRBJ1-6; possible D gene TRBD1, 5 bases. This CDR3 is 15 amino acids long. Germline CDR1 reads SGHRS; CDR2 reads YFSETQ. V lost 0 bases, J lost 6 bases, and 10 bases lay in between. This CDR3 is CASSLGPRGNSPLHF. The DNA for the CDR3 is TGCGCCAGCAGCTTGGGGCCAAGGGGTAATTCACCCCTCCACTTT. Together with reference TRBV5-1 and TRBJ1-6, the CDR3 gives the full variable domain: KAGVTQTPRYLIKTRGQQVTLSCSPISGHRSVSWYQQTPGQGLQFLFEYFSETQRNKGNFPGRFSGRQFSNSRSEMNVSTLELGDSALYLCASSLGPRGNSPLHFGNGTRLTVT.

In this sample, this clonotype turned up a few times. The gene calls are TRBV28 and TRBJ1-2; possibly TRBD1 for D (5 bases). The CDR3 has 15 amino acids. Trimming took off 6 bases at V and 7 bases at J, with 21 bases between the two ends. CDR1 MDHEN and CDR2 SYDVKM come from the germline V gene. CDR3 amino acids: CASRGGPRGRSGYTF. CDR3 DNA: TGTGCCAGCAGGGGGGGTCCGCGAGGGAGAAGTGGCTACACCTTC.

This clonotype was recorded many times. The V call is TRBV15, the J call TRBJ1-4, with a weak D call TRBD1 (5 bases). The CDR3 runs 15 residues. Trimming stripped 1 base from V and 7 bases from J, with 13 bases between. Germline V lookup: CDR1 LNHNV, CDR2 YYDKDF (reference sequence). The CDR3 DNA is TGTGCCACCAGCAGAGGAGGGACCCTTACTGAAAAACTGTTTTTT. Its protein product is CATSRGGTLTEKLFF.

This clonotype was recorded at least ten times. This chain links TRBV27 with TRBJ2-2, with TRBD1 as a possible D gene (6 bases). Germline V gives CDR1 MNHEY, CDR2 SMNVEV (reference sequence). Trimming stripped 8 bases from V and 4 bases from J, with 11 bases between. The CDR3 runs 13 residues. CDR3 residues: CASAYRVTGELFF. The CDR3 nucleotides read TGTGCCAGCGCGTACAGGGTCACCGGGGAGCTGTTTTTT.

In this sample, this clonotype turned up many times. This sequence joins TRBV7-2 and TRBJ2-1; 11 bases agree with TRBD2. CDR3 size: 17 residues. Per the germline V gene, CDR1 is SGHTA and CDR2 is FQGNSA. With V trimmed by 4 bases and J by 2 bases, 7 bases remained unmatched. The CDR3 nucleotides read TGTGCCAGCAGCTCGTATACTAGCGGGAGCACCTACAATGAGCAGTTCTTC. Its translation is CASSSYTSGSTYNEQFF.

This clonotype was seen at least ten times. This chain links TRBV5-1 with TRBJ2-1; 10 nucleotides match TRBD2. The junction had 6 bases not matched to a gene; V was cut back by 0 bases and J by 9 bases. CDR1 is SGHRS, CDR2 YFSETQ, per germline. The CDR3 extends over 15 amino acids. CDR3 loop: CASSLEIAGGSEQFF. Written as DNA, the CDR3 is TGCGCCAGCAGCTTGGAGATAGCGGGGGGTAGTGAGCAGTTCTTC.

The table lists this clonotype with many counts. CDR3 nucleotides: TGTGCCAGCAGCCGACACGGCGGATCCTACGAGCAGTACTTC. This sequence encodes CASSRHGGSYEQYF. The V and J genes are TRBV7-9 and TRBJ2-7, with D unclear. This CDR3 comprises 14 residues. The germline gives CDR1 SEHNR, CDR2 FQNEAQ (reference sequence). The V end was cut by 5 bases, the J end by 1 base, with 12 bases between.

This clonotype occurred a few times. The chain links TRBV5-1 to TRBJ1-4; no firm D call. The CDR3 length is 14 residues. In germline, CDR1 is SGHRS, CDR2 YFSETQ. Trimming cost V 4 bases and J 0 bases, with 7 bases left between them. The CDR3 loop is CASSELTTNEKLFF. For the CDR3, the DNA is TGCGCCAGCAGCGAGCTTACAACTAATGAAAAACTGTTTTTT.

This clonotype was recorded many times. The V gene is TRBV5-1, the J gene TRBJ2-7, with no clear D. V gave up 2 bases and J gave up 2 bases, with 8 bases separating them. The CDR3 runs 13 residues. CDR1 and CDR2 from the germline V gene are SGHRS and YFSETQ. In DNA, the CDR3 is TGCGCCAGCAGCTTCTACCGAACCTACGAGCAGTACTTC. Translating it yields CASSFYRTYEQYF.

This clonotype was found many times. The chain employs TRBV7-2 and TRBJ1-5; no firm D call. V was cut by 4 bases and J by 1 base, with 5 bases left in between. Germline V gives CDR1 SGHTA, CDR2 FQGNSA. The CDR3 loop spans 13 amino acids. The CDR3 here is CASSSESNQPQHF. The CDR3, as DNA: TGTGCCAGCAGCTCTGAGAGCAATCAGCCCCAGCATTTT.

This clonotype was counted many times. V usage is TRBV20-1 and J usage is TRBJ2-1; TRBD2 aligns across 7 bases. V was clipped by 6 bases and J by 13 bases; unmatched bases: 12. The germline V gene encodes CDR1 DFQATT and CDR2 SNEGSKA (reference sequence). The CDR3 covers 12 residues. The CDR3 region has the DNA TGCAGTGCGCAATCGCGGGGGAGGACCCAGTTCTTC. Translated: CSAQSRGRTQFF.

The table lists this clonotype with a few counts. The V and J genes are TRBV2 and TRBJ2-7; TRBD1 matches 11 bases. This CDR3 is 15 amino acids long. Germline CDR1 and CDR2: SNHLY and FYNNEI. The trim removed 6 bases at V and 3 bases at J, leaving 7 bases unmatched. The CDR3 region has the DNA TGTGCCAGCAGAAGGGGACAGGGGGGGATCTACGAGCAGTACTTC. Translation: CASRRGQGGIYEQYF.

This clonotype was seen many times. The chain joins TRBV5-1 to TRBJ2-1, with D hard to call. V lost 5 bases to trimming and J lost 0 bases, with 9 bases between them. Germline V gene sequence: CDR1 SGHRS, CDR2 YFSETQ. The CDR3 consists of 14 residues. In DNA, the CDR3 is TGCGCCAGCAGAGAGCGCCTCTCCTACAATGAGCAGTTCTTC. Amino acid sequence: CASRERLSYNEQFF.

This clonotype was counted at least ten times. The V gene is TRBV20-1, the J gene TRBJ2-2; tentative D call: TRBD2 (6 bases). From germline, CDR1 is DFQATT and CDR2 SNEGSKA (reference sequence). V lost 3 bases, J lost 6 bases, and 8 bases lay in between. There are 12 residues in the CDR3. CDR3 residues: CSARGGAGELFF. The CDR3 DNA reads TGCAGTGCTAGGGGGGGAGCCGGGGAGCTGTTTTTT.

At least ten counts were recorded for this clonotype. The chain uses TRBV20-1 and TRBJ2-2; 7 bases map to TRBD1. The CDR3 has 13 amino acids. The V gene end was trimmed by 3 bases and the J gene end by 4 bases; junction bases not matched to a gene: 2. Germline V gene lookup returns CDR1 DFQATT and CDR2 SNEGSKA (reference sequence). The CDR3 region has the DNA TGCAGTGCTAGCCGGGACAGCACCGGGGAGCTGTTTTTT. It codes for CSASRDSTGELFF.

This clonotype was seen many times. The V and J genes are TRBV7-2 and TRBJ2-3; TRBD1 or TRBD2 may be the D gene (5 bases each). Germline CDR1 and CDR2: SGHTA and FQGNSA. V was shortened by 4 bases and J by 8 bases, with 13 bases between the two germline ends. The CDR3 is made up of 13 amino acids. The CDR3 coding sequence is TGTGCCAGCAGCTCCCATAGGGGAGTTACGCAGTATTTT. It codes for CASSSHRGVTQYF. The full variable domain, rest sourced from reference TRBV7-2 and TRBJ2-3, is GAGVSQSPSNKVTEKGKDVELRCDPISGHTALYWYRQSLGQGLEFLIYFQGNSAPDKSGLPSDRFSAERTGGSVSTLTIQRTQQEDSAVYLCASSSHRGVTQYFGPGTRLTVL.

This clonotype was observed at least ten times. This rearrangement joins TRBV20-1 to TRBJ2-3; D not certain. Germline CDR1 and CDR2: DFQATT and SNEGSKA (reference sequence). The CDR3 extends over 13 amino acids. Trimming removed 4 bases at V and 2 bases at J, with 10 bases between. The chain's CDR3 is CSANDYDTDTQYF. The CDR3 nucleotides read TGCAGTGCTAATGATTACGACACAGATACGCAGTATTTT.

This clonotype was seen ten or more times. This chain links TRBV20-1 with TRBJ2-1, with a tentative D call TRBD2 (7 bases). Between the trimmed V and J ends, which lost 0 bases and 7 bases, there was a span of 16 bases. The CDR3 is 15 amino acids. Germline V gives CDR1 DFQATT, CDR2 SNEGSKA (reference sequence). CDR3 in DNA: TGCAGTGCTAGAGATCGACGAGGGGGGGTTAATGAGCAGTTCTTC. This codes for CSARDRRGGVNEQFF.

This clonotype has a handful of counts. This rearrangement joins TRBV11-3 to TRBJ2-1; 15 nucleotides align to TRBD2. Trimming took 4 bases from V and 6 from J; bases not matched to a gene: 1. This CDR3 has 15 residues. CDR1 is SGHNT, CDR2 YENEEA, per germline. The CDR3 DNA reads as TGTGCCAGCAGCTCGGGACTAGCGGGAGGCAATGAGCAGTTCTTC. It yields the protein CASSSGLAGGNEQFF.

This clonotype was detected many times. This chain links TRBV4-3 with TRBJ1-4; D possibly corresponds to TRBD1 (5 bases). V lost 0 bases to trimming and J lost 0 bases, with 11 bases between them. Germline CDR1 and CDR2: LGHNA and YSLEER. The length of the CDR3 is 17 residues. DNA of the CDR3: TGCGCCAGCAGCCAAGACCCTCGACAGACAACTAATGAAAAACTGTTTTTT. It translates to CASSQDPRQTTNEKLFF.

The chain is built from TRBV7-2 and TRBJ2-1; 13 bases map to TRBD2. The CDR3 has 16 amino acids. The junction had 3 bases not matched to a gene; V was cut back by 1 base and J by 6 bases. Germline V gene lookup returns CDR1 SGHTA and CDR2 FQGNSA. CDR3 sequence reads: CASSLGGLAGTNEQFF. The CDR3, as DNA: TGTGCCAGCAGCTTAGGGGGACTAGCGGGGACCAATGAGCAGTTCTTC.

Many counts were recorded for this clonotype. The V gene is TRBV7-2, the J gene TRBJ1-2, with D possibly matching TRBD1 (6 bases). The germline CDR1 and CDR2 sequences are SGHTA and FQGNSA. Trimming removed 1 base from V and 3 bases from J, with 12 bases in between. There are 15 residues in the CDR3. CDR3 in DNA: TGTGCCAGCAGCTTAGGAGTCAACAGGGACTATGGCTACACCTTC. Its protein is CASSLGVNRDYGYTF.